Below, 11 T cell receptor beta chains from the same sample are listed, as sequenced in a study of blood T cell repertoires in COVID-19. Profiling relied on immunoSEQ multiplex PCR, and the TCRdb table lists in-frame clones only, not all of them. The table shows about 87,000 clones, with around four fifths occurring only once. Sequenced input: peripheral blood. The receptors stem from a woman in her 70s with acute or convalescent COVID-19.

This clone was seen a single time. The chain recombines TRBV6-5 with TRBJ1-1; possible D gene TRBD1, 5 bases. The CDR3 runs to 14 residues. CDR1 and CDR2 (germline): MNHEY, SVGAGI. Trimming took off 7 bases at V and 1 base at J, with 13 bases between the two ends. This CDR3 reads CASTSPGGNTEAFF. Here the CDR3 DNA reads TGTGCCAGCACCTCACCGGGGGGGAACACTGAAGCTTTCTTT.

The chain combines TRBV11-1 with TRBJ2-7, with TRBD2 identical over 9 bases. From germline, CDR1 is SGHAT and CDR2 FQDESV (reference sequence). V dropped 4 bases and J dropped 5; count of bases not matched to a gene: 6. The CDR3 totals 14 residues. The CDR3 DNA sequence: TGTGCCAGCAGCTCGCGGGGGGGCTTGAACGAGCAGTACTTC. Translation: CASSSRGGLNEQYF.

The chain uses TRBV7-6 and TRBJ2-1; 7 nucleotides agree with TRBD2. Germline CDR1 and CDR2: SGHVS and FNYEAQ. CDR3 length: 18 residues. V lost 5 bases to trimming and J lost 4 bases; unmatched junction nucleotides: 17. The CDR3 region is CASSPNPLTGTIYNEQFF. The DNA for the CDR3 is TGTGCCAGCAGCCCGAACCCTCTCACCGGGACTATTTACAATGAGCAGTTCTTC.

The chain couples TRBV19 to TRBJ1-2; D may be TRBD1 (6 bases). Trimming pared 4 bases from V and 0 bases from J, leaving 15 bases between. CDR1 and CDR2 (germline): LNHDA, SQIVND (reference sequence). The CDR3 is made up of 16 amino acids. The CDR3 coding sequence is TGTGCCAGTAGTACCTACGCGACAGGAACTAACTATGGCTACACCTTC. Amino acid sequence: CASSTYATGTNYGYTF. The whole variable domain, remainder taken from reference TRBV19 and TRBJ1-2, is DGGITQSPKYLFRKEGQNVTLSCEQNLNHDAMYWYRQDPGQGLRLIYYSQIVNDFQKGDIAEGYSVSREKKESFPLTVTSAQKNPTAFYLCASSTYATGTNYGYTFGSGTRLTVV.

The genes are TRBV28 and TRBJ1-2, with D perhaps TRBD1 (6 bases). Trimming removed 5 bases at V and 3 bases at J, with 13 bases between. Germline CDR1 is MDHEN and CDR2 is SYDVKM. CDR3 length: 14 amino acids. The CDR3, as DNA: TGTGCCAGCAGTCCTGGGGGACAAGACTATGGCTACACCTTC. It yields the protein CASSPGGQDYGYTF.

The chain links TRBV2 to TRBJ2-1, with 7 positions matching TRBD1. The CDR3 totals 16 residues. Per the germline V gene, CDR1 is SNHLY and CDR2 is FYNNEI. Losses at the gene ends were 2 bases for V and 2 bases for J; bases not matched to a gene: 6. The CDR3 region is CASSEFGTEAYNEQFF. The CDR3, as DNA: TGTGCCAGCAGTGAATTCGGGACAGAAGCCTACAATGAGCAGTTCTTC.

The chain carries TRBV18 and TRBJ1-2; D not resolved. CDR3 length equals 14 residues. CDR1 is KGHSH and CDR2 is LQKENI in the germline V gene. Trimming removed 6 bases at V and 6 bases at J, with 17 bases between. CDR3 DNA sequence: TGTGCCAGCTCGCGGGCTGCGTATTTGGATGGCTACACCTTC. Protein product: CASSRAAYLDGYTF.

This rearrangement joins TRBV5-1 to TRBJ2-1; D gene unclear. CDR1 is SGHRS and CDR2 is YFSETQ in the germline V gene. V was trimmed by 1 base and J by 6 bases, leaving 11 bases between them. The CDR3 contains 14 residues. The CDR3 DNA reads as TGCGCCAGCAGCTTGTATGGTGTAGCCAATGAGCAGTTCTTC. Protein sequence: CASSLYGVANEQFF.

V usage is TRBV4-1 and J usage is TRBJ2-3; 8 positions match TRBD1. The CDR3 has 18 residues. CDR1 is MGHRA, CDR2 YSYEKL, per germline. Trimming cost V 2 bases and J 3 bases; bases outside gene matches: 13. The CDR3 spells CASSQHSLTGGTTDTQYF. For the CDR3, the DNA is TGCGCCAGCAGCCAACATTCCCTTACAGGGGGTACTACAGATACGCAGTATTTT.

The chain couples TRBV19 to TRBJ2-2, with D perhaps TRBD1 (5 bases). The CDR3 contains 14 residues. Germline V lookup: CDR1 LNHDA, CDR2 SQIVND (reference sequence). V lost 5 bases and J 1 base, leaving 8 bases between the germline ends. The CDR3 sequence: CASSLGQNTGELFF. The CDR3, as DNA: TGTGCCAGTAGTCTAGGACAGAACACCGGGGAGCTGTTTTTT.

The rearrangement links TRBV18 to TRBJ1-2; TRBD1 matches at 7 bases. V lost 2 bases, J lost 4 bases, and 16 bases stayed unmatched. This CDR3 region has 18 residues. Germline V gene data show CDR1 as KGHSH and CDR2 as LQKENI. This CDR3 is CASSPVLLRPDRVYGYTF. The CDR3 nucleotides read TGTGCCAGCTCACCAGTTCTATTAAGACCAGACAGGGTCTATGGCTACACCTTC.